This T cell receptor beta chain was sequenced in a study of T cell repertoires in cytomegalovirus infection. Across the study: Recently described HLA-C-restricted plus well-studied HLA-B-restricted CMV epitopes were used. Both CMV infection and a matching HLA type were indicated by public TCR beta signatures. General study results and limits: What dominated the ex vivo response were HLA-C-restricted CMV-specific TCR beta clonotypes. Cumulative frequency (of public TCR beta family members) identified carriers of CMV plus the relevant HLA.

This clonotype was seen just once. No antigen is known for it. Germline assignment: CDR1 MGHRA and CDR2 YSYEKL. There are 15 residues in the CDR3. The V and J ends lost 4 bases and 0 bases respectively, with 10 bases between them. MiXCR, run by TCRdb on the reads, gives a single entry per CDR3 protein. The profile shows under 120,000 distinct CDR3 sequences, approximately 45% of them singletons. This material consisted of CD8+ T cells from cultured PBMCs, taken from culture after CMV antigen stimulation. The chain has TRBV4-1 and TRBJ1-5; D uncertain. This TCR came from a human donor in good health (CMV status not recorded). Some clones in this sample may be carry-over from other donors' samples. DNA for the CDR3: TGCGCCAGCAGCCCCCCTGATGATAGCAATCAGCCCCAGCATTTT. Encoded protein: CASSPPDDSNQPQHF.